This TCR beta chain was observed in a study of CD8+CD57+ T cells in acquired aplastic anemia. The CDR3 runs to 18 residues. Trimming shortened V by 5 bases and J by 0 bases, and 17 bases separated the two germline ends. Patients selected for sequencing had displayed CD8+CD57+ cell expansion by flow cytometry. The TCR beta profiling, which covered VDJ combination and CDR3 sequence, was carried out using genomic DNA as the template. Via MiXCR, TCRdb re-called the reads, giving one row per CDR3 protein. The sample consists of 95,000 to 150,000 distinct CDR3 sequences, over 30% of them appearing once. The V gene is TRBV12-3 or TRBV12-4, the J gene TRBJ2-6; no clear D. Sequenced sample: sorted CD4+, CD8+, or CD8+CD57+ T cells (not recorded which) from PBMCs. This sequence was found in a human donor with aplastic anemia. The CDR3 coding sequence is TGTGCCAGCAGTCCCTTAACCGGGCTGTGCTCTGGGGCCAACGTCCTGACTTTC. Encoded protein: CASSPLTGLCSGANVLTF.